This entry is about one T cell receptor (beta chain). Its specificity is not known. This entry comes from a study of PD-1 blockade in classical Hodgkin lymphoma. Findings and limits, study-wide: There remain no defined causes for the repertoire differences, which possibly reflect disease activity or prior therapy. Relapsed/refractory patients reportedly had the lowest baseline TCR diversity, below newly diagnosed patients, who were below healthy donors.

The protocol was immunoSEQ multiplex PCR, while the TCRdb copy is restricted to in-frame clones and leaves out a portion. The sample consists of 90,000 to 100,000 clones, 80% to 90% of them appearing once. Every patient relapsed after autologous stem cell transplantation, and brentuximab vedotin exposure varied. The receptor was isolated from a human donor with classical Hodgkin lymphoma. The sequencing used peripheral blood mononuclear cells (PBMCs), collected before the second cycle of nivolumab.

CDR3 in amino acids: CASSLRTRTSGYAEQYF. DNA for the CDR3: TGTGCCAGCAGCTTACGGACTCGGACTAGCGGGTACGCCGAGCAGTACTTC. The chain employs TRBV7-6 and TRBJ2-7, with 11 bases matching TRBD2. CDR3 length: 17 residues. CDR1 and CDR2 (germline): SGHVS, FNYEAQ. V lost 2 bases, J lost 6 bases, and 12 bases stayed unmatched.